Here is one T cell receptor beta chain with its context. These data come from a study of blood T cell repertoires in COVID-19. Assay: immunoSEQ multiplex PCR; the TCRdb copy retains only in-frame clones and omits some. Of under 100,000 clones listed, around 80% are singletons. The CDR3 spans 16 residues. J gave up 2 bases and V 5 bases, and 8 bases lay outside the gene matches. CDR1 and CDR2 (germline): MNHEY, SMNVEV (reference sequence). This sequence was found in a man between 60 and 75 years old with acute or convalescent COVID-19. The sequenced sample was peripheral blood. The chain couples TRBV27 to TRBJ1-3; 8 positions match TRBD1. CDR3 residues: CASSPRATGAGNTIYF. The CDR3 region has the DNA TGTGCCAGCAGTCCGCGAGCGACAGGGGCTGGAAACACCATATATTTT.